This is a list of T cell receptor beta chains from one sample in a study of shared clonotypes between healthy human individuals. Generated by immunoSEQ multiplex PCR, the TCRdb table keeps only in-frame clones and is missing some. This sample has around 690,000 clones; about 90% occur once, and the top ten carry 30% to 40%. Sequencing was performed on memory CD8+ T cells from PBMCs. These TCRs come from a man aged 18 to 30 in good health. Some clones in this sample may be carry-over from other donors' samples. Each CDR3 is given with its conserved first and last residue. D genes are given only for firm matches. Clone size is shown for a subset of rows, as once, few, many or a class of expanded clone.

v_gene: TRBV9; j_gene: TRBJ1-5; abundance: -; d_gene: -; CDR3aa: CASGEGNQPQHF; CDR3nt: TGTGCCAGCGGGGAGGGGAACCAGCCCCAGCATTTT
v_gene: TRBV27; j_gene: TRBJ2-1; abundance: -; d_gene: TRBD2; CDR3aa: CAVQASGRYNEQFF; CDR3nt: TGTGCCGTCCAAGCTAGCGGGAGATACAATGAGCAGTTCTTC
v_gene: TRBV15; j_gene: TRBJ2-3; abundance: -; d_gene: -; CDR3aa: CATSGAAEKNTDTQYF; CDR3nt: TGTGCCACCAGCGGTGCGGCGGAAAAGAACACAGATACGCAGTATTTT
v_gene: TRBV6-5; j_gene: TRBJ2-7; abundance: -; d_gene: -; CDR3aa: CASSYSGQGYEQYF; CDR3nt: TGTGCCAGCAGTTACTCGGGCCAGGGATACGAGCAGTACTTC
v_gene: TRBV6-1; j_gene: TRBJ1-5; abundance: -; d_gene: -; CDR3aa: CASSEVRGSNQPQHF; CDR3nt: TGTGCCAGCAGTGAAGTCAGGGGTAGCAATCAGCCCCAGCATTTT
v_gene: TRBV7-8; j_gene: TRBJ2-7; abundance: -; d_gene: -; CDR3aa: CASSGGQKAFYEQYF; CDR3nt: TGTGCCAGCAGCGGGGGTCAGAAGGCCTTCTACGAGCAGTACTTC
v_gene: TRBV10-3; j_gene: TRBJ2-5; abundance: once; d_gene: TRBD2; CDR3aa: CAIAASGSMETQYF; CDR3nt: TGTGCCATCGCCGCTAGCGGGAGTATGGAGACCCAGTACTTC
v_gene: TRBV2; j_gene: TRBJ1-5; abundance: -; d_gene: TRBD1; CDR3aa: CASTHRGQGLSNQPQHF; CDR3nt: TGTGCCAGCACCCATAGGGGACAGGGGCTTAGCAATCAGCCCCAGCATTTT
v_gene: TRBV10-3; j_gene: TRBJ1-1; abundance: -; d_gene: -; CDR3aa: CATQGEGPTEAFF; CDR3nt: TGTGCCACCCAGGGCGAGGGCCCCACTGAAGCTTTCTTT
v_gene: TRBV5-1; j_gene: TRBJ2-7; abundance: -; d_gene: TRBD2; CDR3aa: CASSHGTSGVSSYEQYF; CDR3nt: TGCGCCAGCAGCCACGGGACTAGCGGGGTAAGCTCCTACGAGCAGTACTTC
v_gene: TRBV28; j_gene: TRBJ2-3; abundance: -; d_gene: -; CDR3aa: CASSPSGLRTDTQYF; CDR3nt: TGTGCCAGCAGCCCCTCCGGGCTACGCACAGATACGCAGTATTTT
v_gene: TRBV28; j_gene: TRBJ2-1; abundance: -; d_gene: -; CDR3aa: CASSLWPSSEQFF; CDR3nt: TGTGCCAGCAGTTTATGGCCTAGTTCGGAGCAGTTCTTC
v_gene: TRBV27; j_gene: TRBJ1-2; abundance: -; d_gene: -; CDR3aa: CASSFGGPGNYGYTF; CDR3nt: TGTGCCAGCAGTTTCGGAGGCCCGGGGAACTATGGCTACACCTTC
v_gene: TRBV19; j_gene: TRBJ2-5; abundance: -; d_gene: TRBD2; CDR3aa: CASRASGGGETQYF; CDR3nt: TGTGCCAGTCGGGCTAGCGGGGGGGGAGAGACCCAGTACTTC
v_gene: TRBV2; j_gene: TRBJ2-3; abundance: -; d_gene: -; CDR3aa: CAGRGLAELPSTDTQYF; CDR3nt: TGTGCCGGCAGGGGTCTAGCGGAACTGCCTAGCACAGATACGCAGTATTTT
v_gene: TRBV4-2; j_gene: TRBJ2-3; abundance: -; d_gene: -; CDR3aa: CASSQDLWGADTQYF; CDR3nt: TGTGCCAGCAGCCAAGATCTCTGGGGGGCAGATACGCAGTATTTT
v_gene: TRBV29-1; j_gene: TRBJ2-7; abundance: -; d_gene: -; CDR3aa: CSVYAGIAYEQYF; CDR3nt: TGCAGCGTCTACGCGGGCATTGCCTACGAGCAGTACTTC
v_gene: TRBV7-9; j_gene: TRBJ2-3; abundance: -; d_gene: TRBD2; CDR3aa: CASPSTSGNTDTQYF; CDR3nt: TGTGCCAGCCCTTCGACTAGCGGTAACACAGATACGCAGTATTTT
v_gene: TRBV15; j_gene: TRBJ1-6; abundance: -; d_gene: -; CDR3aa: CATSRDRRVYDNSPLHF; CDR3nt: TGTGCCACCAGCAGAGATCGGAGGGTGTACGATAATTCACCCCTCCACTTT
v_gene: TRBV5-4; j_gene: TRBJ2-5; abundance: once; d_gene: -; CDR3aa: CASSLAVEREEETQYF; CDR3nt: TGTGCCAGCAGCTTAGCGGTAGAGAGGGAGGAAGAGACCCAGTACTTC
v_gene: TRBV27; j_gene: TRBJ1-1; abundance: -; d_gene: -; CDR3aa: CASSLTGFLGAEAFF; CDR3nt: TGTGCCAGCAGTTTAACCGGTTTTCTGGGCGCTGAAGCTTTCTTT
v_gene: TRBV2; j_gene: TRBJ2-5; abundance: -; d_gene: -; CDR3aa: CASSLSGTPRRGETQYF; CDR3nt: TGTGCCAGCAGTTTATCCGGGACCCCCAGACGCGGGGAGACCCAGTACTTC
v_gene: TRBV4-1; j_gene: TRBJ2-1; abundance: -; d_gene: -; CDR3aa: CASSQDADWSSYNEQFF; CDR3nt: TGCGCCAGCAGCCAAGACGCGGACTGGAGCTCCTACAATGAGCAGTTCTTC
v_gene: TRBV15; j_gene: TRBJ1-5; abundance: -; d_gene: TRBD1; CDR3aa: CATSAGQGAFQPQHF; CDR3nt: TGTGCCACCAGCGCTGGACAGGGGGCTTTTCAGCCCCAGCATTTT
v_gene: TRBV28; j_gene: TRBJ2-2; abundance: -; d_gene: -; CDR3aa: CASSSVSEALAGELFF; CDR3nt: TGTGCCAGCTCTTCGGTATCCGAAGCTCTGGCCGGGGAGCTGTTTTTT
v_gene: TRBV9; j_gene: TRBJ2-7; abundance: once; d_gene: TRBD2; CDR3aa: CASSGLAGGPLHEQYF; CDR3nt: TGTGCCAGCAGCGGACTAGCGGGAGGGCCTCTTCACGAGCAGTACTTC
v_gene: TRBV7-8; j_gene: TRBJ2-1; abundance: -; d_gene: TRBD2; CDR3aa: CASSRSGSKDNEQFF; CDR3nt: TGTGCCAGCAGCCGAAGCGGGAGTAAGGACAATGAGCAGTTCTTC
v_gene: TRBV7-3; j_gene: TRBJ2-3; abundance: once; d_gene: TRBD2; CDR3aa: CASSLTGGRATDTQYF; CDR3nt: TGTGCCAGCAGCTTAACTGGCGGGAGGGCCACAGATACGCAGTATTTT
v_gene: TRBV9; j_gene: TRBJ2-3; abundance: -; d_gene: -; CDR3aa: CASSVTGPSTDTQYF; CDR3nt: TGTGCCAGCAGCGTAACAGGCCCTAGCACAGATACGCAGTATTTT
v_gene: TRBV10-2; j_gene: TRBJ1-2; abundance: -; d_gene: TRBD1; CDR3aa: CASSDTGQGKYYGYTF; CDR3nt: TGCGCCAGCAGTGACACGGGACAGGGGAAATACTATGGCTACACCTTC
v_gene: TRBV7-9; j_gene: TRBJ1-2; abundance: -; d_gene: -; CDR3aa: CASSSLWASEPLYGYTF; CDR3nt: TGTGCCAGCAGCTCCCTGTGGGCATCAGAGCCCCTTTATGGCTACACCTTC
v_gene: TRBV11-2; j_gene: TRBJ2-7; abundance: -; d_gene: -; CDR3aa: CASSLDRGSRFYEQYF; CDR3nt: TGTGCCAGCAGCTTAGATCGTGGCAGTAGATTTTACGAGCAGTACTTC
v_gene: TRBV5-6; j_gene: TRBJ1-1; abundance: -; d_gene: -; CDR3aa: CASSLGHLLNTEAFF; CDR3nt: TGTGCCAGCAGCTTGGGACACTTGCTGAACACTGAAGCTTTCTTT
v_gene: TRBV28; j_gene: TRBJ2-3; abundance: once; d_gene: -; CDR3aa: CASSSVAEEGIDTQYF; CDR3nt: TGTGCCAGCAGTTCTGTAGCAGAGGAGGGGATAGATACGCAGTATTTT
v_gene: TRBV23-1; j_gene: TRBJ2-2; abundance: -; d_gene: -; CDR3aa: CASSQSIKGGKMNTGELFF; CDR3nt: TGCGCCAGCAGTCAATCGATCAAGGGGGGAAAAATGAACACCGGGGAGCTGTTTTTT
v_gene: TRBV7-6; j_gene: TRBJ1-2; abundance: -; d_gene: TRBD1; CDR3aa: CASSSRDRGFYGYTF; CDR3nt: TGTGCCAGCAGCTCCCGGGACAGGGGTTTTTATGGCTACACCTTC
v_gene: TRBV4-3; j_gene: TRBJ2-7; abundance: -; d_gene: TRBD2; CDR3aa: CASSPNSASGTYEQYF; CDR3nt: TGCGCCAGCAGTCCAAACTCGGCTAGCGGAACCTACGAGCAGTACTTC
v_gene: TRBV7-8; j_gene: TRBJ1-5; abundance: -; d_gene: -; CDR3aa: CASSLVSGREYDNQPQHF; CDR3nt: TGTGCCAGCAGCTTAGTGTCGGGCAGGGAGTATGACAATCAGCCCCAGCATTTT
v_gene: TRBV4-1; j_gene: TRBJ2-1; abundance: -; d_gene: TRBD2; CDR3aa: CASSLVRGRAGGEQFF; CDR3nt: TGCGCCAGCAGCCTTGTTAGGGGCAGGGCGGGAGGTGAGCAGTTCTTC
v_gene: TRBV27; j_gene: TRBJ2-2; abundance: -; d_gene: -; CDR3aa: CASSPRPTGELFF; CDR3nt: TGTGCCAGCAGTCCCCGCCCCACCGGGGAGCTGTTTTTT
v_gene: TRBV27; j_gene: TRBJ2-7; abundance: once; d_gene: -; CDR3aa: CASSQGLSYEQYF; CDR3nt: TGTGCCAGCAGTCAGGGATTATCCTACGAGCAGTACTTC
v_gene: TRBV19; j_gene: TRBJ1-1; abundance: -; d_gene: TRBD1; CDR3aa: CASSIWDRADTEAFF; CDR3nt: TGTGCCAGTAGTATTTGGGACAGGGCGGATACTGAAGCTTTCTTT
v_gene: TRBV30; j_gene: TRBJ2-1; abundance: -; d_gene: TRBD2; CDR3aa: CAWSLAGYVNEQFF; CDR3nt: TGTGCCTGGAGTCTAGCGGGATATGTCAATGAGCAGTTCTTC
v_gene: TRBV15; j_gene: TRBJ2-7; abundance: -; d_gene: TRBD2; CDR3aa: CATSSFPGASGATYEQYF; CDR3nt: TGTGCCACCAGCAGCTTTCCGGGGGCTAGCGGGGCAACCTACGAGCAGTACTTC
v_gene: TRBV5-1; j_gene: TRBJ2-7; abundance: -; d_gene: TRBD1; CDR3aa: CASSTDRGDYEQYF; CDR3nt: TGCGCCAGCAGCACGGACAGGGGGGACTACGAGCAGTACTTC
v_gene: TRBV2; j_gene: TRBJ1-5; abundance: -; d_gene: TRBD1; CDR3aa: CASSEGQINQPQHF; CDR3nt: TGTGCCAGCAGCGAGGGACAGATTAATCAGCCCCAGCATTTT
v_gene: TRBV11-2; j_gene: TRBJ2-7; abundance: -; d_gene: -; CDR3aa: CASSLVGANYEQYF; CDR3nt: TGTGCCAGCAGCTTAGTAGGGGCGAACTACGAGCAGTACTTC
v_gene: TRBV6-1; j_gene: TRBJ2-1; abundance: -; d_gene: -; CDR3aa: CASSEAVGSENEQFF; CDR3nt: TGTGCCAGCAGTGAAGCGGTGGGATCGGAAAATGAGCAGTTCTTC
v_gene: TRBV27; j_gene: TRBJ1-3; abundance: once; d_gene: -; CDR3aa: CASSPALSGGNTIYF; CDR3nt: TGTGCCAGCAGTCCCGCCCTATCAGGGGGAAACACCATATATTTT